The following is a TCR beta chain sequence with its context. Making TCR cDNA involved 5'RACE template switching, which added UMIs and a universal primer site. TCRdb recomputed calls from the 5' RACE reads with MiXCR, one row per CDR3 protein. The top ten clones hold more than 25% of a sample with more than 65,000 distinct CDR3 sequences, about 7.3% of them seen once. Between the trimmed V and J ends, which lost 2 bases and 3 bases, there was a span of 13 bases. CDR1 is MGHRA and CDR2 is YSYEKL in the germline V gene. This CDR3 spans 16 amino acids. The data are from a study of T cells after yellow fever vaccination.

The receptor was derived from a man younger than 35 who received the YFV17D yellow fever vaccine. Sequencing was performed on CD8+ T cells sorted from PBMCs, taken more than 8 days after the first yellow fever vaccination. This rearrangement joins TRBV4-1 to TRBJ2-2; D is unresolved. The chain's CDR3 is CASSQLSERYTGELFF. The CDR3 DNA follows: TGCGCCAGCAGCCAATTATCGGAACGATACACCGGGGAGCTGTTTTTT.